Following are 8 T cell receptor beta chains from one sample sequenced in a study of response to subunit inactivated influenza vaccine. TCRdb fed the RT-PCR reads into MiXCR, producing one record per CDR3 protein. The sample has around 520,000 distinct CDR3 sequences; roughly 10% are singletons. Sequenced here: PBMCs from blood, sampled on the day of vaccination. These receptors came from a man between 50 and 59 years old who received an inactivated influenza vaccine.

This clonotype was counted a few times. This rearrangement joins TRBV6-5 to TRBJ2-5, with a possible D match to TRBD2 (6 bases). Germline V gene data show CDR1 as MNHEY and CDR2 as SVGAGI. With 2 bases removed from V and 4 bases from J, the gap between germline ends came to 11 bases. The CDR3 contains 14 residues. CDR3 protein: CASSYVPGLETQYF. The CDR3 DNA follows: TGTGCCAGCAGTTACGTTCCGGGACTAGAGACCCAGTACTTC.

The genes are TRBV6-1 and TRBJ2-7; 11 bases match TRBD1. The V gene end was trimmed by 6 bases and the J gene end by 2 bases; junction bases not matched to a gene: 6. The germline CDR1 and CDR2 sequences are MNHNS and SASEGT. The CDR3 contains 15 residues. DNA of the CDR3: TGTGCCAGCAGAGAGGACAGGGGGCATGCCTACGAGCAGTACTTC. Translating it yields CASREDRGHAYEQYF.

This clonotype was recorded many times. V usage is TRBV20-1 and J usage is TRBJ2-7; 7 bases map to TRBD1. CDR3 length: 12 amino acids. The germline gives CDR1 DFQATT, CDR2 SNEGSKA (reference sequence). V lost 3 bases to trimming and J lost 2 bases; unmatched junction nucleotides: 1. The CDR3 nucleotides are TGCAGTGCTAGGCAGGGGGCCTACGAGCAGTACTTC. Translation gives CSARQGAYEQYF.

The chain links TRBV6-5 to TRBJ2-1; 9 bases agree with TRBD2. The V and J ends lost 0 bases and 1 base, in that order; junction bases with no gene match: 4. Looked up from germline, CDR1 is MNHEY and CDR2 is SVGAGI. The CDR3 covers 17 residues. DNA for the CDR3: TGTGCCAGCAGTTACTCGGGGGCGGGAGGGTCCTACAATGAGCAGTTCTTC. Translating gives CASSYSGAGGSYNEQFF.

The V call is TRBV11-2, the J call TRBJ2-1, with TRBD1 matching over 10 bases. Germline V CDR1 and CDR2: SGHAT, FQNNGV. With V trimmed by 3 bases and J by 7 bases, 3 bases remained unmatched. The CDR3 is 14 residues long. CDR3 bases: TGTGCCAGCAGCTTGGGACAGGGGAGAAATGAGCAGTTCTTC. Translation: CASSLGQGRNEQFF.

Here the CDR3 reads CASSLGELAGGNFEQYF. In DNA form, the CDR3 reads TGTGCCAGCAGCTTAGGGGAACTAGCGGGGGGAAATTTTGAGCAGTACTTC. The chain joins TRBV7-6 to TRBJ2-7; TRBD2 aligns across 12 bases. This CDR3 is built from 17 residues. Germline CDR1 reads SGHVS; CDR2 reads FNYEAQ. The V and J ends lost 1 base and 7 bases, in that order; junction bases with no gene match: 11. Complete variable domain (other parts from reference TRBV7-6 and TRBJ2-7): GAGVSQSPRYKVTKRGQDVALRCDPISGHVSLYWYRQALGQGPEFLTYFNYEAQQDKSGLPNDRFSAERPEGSISTLTIQRTEQRDSAMYRCASSLGELAGGNFEQYFGPGTRLTVT.

A few counts support this clonotype. The chain has TRBV5-4 and TRBJ2-2, with no clear D. Germline loops: CDR1 SGHNT, CDR2 YYREEE (reference sequence). The CDR3 has 15 residues. V gave up 4 bases and J gave up 4 bases, with 14 bases separating them. In DNA form, the CDR3 reads TGTGCCAGCAGCCTTAGCACCTCGGGCACCGGGGAGCTGTTTTTT. This codes for CASSLSTSGTGELFF.

This clonotype has only a few counts. J is TRBJ2-3 and V is TRBV7-2; D call uncertain. The germline V gene has CDR1 SGHTA and CDR2 FQGNSA. Deletions cut 5 bases from V and 6 bases from J, with 15 bases between. The CDR3 consists of 14 residues. In DNA form, the CDR3 reads TGTGCCAGCAGCCTAGGCCCATGGTTGGATACGCAGTATTTT. Its translation: CASSLGPWLDTQYF.